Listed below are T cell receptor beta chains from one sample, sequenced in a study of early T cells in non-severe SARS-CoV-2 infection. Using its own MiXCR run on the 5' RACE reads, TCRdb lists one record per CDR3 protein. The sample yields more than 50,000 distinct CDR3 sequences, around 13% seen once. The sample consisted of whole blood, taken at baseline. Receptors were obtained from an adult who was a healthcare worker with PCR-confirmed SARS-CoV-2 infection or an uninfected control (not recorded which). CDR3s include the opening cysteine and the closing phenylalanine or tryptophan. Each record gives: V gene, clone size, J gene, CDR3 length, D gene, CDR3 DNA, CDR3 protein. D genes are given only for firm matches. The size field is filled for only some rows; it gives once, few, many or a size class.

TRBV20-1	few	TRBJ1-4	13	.	TGCAGTGCTAAGTTACAGGGAAGTGAAAAACTGTTTTTT	CSAKLQGSEKLFF
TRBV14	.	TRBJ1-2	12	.	TGTGCCAGCAGCCCCAGCAGCTATGGCTACACCTTC	CASSPSSYGYTF
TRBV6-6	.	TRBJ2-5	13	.	TGTGCCAGCAGTTATTCGTACCAAGAGACCCAGTACTTC	CASSYSYQETQYF
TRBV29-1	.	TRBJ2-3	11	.	TGCAGCGTTGAAAGGAGAGATACGCAGTATTTT	CSVERRDTQYF
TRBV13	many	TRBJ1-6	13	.	TGTGCCAGCAGCTCACGGAGTAATTCACCCCTCCACTTT	CASSSRSNSPLHF
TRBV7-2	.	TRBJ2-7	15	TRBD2	TGTGCCAGCAGCCCGTCCGGGACTAGCTCCTACGAGCAGTACTTC	CASSPSGTSSYEQYF
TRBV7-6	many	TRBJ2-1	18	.	TGTGCCAGCAGCTTAGAGTTGGGGCTTCACAGGGGGGGCAATGAGCAGTTCTTC	CASSLELGLHRGGNEQFF
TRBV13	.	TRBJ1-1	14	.	TGTGCCAGCAGCTTAGCCGCTCGAGGGACTGAAGCTTTCTTT	CASSLAARGTEAFF
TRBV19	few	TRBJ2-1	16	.	TGTGCCAGTAGTGCACCCTATCGTTTAGCCTACAATGAGCAGTTCTTC	CASSAPYRLAYNEQFF
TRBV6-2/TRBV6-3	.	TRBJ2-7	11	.	TGTGCCAGCAGTTACTTCTACGAGCAGTACTTC	CASSYFYEQYF
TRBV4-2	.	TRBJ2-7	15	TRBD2	TGTGCCAGCAGCCAAGATCCCAGCGGGGGCTACGAGCAGTACTTC	CASSQDPSGGYEQYF
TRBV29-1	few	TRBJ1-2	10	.	TGCAGCGTTAGGGACTATGGCTACACCTTC	CSVRDYGYTF
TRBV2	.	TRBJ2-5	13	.	TGTGCCAGCAGCAGTGAGTTGGCAGAGACCCAGTACTTC	CASSSELAETQYF
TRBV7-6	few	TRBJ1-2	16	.	TGTGCCAGCAGCCCGACCTACAGGGTCACTCGATATGGCTACACCTTC	CASSPTYRVTRYGYTF
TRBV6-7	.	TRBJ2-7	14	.	TGTGCCAGCAGTACCACGGCAGAAATGGGCGAGCAGTACTTC	CASSTTAEMGEQYF
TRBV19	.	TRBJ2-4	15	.	TGTGCCAGTAGTAGGCACGAGGAAGGCAAAAACATTCAGTACTTC	CASSRHEEGKNIQYF
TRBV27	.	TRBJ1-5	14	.	TGTGCCAGCAGTCTGGGGCCCCTGGGCCAGCCCCAGCATTTT	CASSLGPLGQPQHF
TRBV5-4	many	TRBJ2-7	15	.	TGTGCCAGCAGCCCACCTGGGGCAGGTTCGGAAGAGCAGTACTTC	CASSPPGAGSEEQYF
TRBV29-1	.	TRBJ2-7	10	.	TGCAGCGTAGTATTGGACGAGCAGTACTTC	CSVVLDEQYF
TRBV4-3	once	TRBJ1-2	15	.	TGCGCCAGCAGCCAAGATGTGAGGGAGCGAGGAGGCTACACCTTC	CASSQDVRERGGYTF
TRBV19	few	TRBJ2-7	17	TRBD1	TGTGCCAGTAGTATGAGGATACCGGGACAGAGCTCCTACGAGCAGTACTTC	CASSMRIPGQSSYEQYF
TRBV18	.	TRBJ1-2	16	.	TGTGCCAGCTCACCACCGGGGAAGAAGTCCAACTATGGCTACACCTTC	CASSPPGKKSNYGYTF
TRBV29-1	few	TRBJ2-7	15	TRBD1	TGCAGCGTTGAGGCCGGGACAGGGGGAAACTACGAGCAGTACTTC	CSVEAGTGGNYEQYF
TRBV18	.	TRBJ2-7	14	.	TGTGCCAGCTCACCACCGGCGGGTTCCTACGAGCAGTACTTC	CASSPPAGSYEQYF
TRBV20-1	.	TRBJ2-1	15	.	TGCAGTGCTAGTTTAGCGGCGAGCTCCTACAATGAGCAGTTCTTC	CSASLAASSYNEQFF
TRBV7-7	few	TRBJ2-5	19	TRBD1	TGTGCTAGCAGCTTAGCTATGCCGGGACAGGGGACACAGCGAGAGACCCAGTACTTC	CASSLAMPGQGTQRETQYF
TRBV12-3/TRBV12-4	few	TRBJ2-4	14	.	TGTGCCAGCAGTTTAGGGGATGCCAAAAACATTCAGTACTTC	CASSLGDAKNIQYF
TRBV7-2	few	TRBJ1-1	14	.	TGTGCCAGCAGCCCTGACACCTGGAACACTGAAGCTTTCTTT	CASSPDTWNTEAFF
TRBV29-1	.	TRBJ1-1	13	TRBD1	TGCAGCGTTGCCCTTACAGGGGGTTCTGAAGCTTTCTTT	CSVALTGGSEAFF
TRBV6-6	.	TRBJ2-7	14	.	TGTGCCACCCTAAGCGGACAGCCTGTCGGCGAGCAGTACTTC	CATLSGQPVGEQYF
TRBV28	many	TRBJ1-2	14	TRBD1	TGTGCCAGCAGTTTAGGGGACAGTCTTTATGGCTACACCTTC	CASSLGDSLYGYTF
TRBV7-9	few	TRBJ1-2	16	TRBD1	TGTGCCAGCAGCTACGGACAGGCAAGAAATAACTATGGCTACACCTTC	CASSYGQARNNYGYTF
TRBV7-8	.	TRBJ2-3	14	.	TGTGCCAGCAGCCACAGGACGGGCACAGATACGCAGTATTTT	CASSHRTGTDTQYF
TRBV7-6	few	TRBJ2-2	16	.	TGTGCCAGCAGCGCCAGCAGAGACTCGAACACCGGGGAGCTGTTTTTT	CASSASRDSNTGELFF
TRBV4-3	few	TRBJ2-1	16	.	TGCGCCAGCAGCCAAGATTGGGGTAGCGGTCACAATGAGCAGTTCTTC	CASSQDWGSGHNEQFF
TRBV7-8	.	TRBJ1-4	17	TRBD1	TGTGCCAGCAGCTTAGGTCTCCGACAGGGGAGACATGAAAAACTGTTTTTT	CASSLGLRQGRHEKLFF
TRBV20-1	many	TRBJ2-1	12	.	TGCAGTGCTGGATTATCGGATTATGAGCAGTTCTTC	CSAGLSDYEQFF
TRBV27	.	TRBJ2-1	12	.	TGTGCCAGCAGTTTAATGGGGGATGAGCAGTTCTTC	CASSLMGDEQFF
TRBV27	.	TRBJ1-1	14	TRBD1	TGTGCCAGCAGCAAGTCCCGCAGGGGGCTAGGAGCTTTCTTT	CASSKSRRGLGAFF
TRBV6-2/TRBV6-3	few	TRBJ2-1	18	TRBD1	TGTGCCAGCAGTTACAACGGACCGGGACAGGGACTATACAATGAGCAGTTCTTC	CASSYNGPGQGLYNEQFF
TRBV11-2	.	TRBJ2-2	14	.	TGTGCCAGCAGGGGGGATGGGTGGACCGGGGAGCTGTTTTTT	CASRGDGWTGELFF
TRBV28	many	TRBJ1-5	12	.	TGTGCCAGCAGTTCGGCTAATCAGCCCCAGCATTTT	CASSSANQPQHF
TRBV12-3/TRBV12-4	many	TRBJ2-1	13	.	TGTGCCAGCAGTCTGGACAGCTACAATGAGCAGTTCTTC	CASSLDSYNEQFF
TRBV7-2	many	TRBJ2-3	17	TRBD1	TGTGCCAGCAGCTTAGCGCATCCAGGACAGGGAACAGATACGCAGTATTTT	CASSLAHPGQGTDTQYF
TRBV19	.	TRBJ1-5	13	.	TGTGCCAGTAGTATTGGGGGGTGGCAGCCCCAGCATTTT	CASSIGGWQPQHF